A selection of T cell receptor beta chains follows, all from one sample in a study of persistence of HIV-infected CD4 T cells. Antigens for these TCRs are unknown. Sequencing was performed with immunoSEQ multiplex PCR; in TCRdb, only in-frame clones are kept and a portion is missing. The sample holds some 30,000 clones; around 80% are singletons and the top ten take roughly 0.8%. Specimen: CD4+ T cells sorted from PBMCs after 18-hour stimulation, collected from a patient who received antiretroviral therapy. These receptors were collected from an adult woman with HIV who was CMV-seropositive. The conserved cysteine and the conserved F or W are not part of the CDR3 here. The order of the fields is V gene, CDR3 protein.

v_gene: TRBV7-6
CDR3aa: ASSRTSGGYEQY

v_gene: TRBV9
CDR3aa: ASSLAATGELF

v_gene: TRBV2
CDR3aa: ATRLTLYNSPLH

v_gene: TRBV6-4
CDR3aa: ASRTGVMNTEAF

v_gene: TRBV12-5
CDR3aa: ASGRTGTNTEAF

v_gene: TRBV5-1
CDR3aa: ASGGVSTNYGYT

v_gene: TRBV6-6
CDR3aa: ASSGTEGFGELF

v_gene: TRBV9
CDR3aa: ASSVGIAGAQSYEQY

v_gene: TRBV19
CDR3aa: ASSPGAVSGANVLT

v_gene: TRBV30
CDR3aa: AWSVSGAKFGMNTEAF

v_gene: TRBV12-5
CDR3aa: ASGEIRDTNTGELF

v_gene: TRBV12-3/TRBV12-4
CDR3aa: ASSKTSEQY

v_gene: TRBV30
CDR3aa: AWRTGSDSPLH

v_gene: TRBV10-3
CDR3aa: AAYRESGYT

v_gene: TRBV9
CDR3aa: ASRQGSGANVLT

v_gene: TRBV5-1
CDR3aa: ASSFGLTASGANVLT

v_gene: TRBV3-1/TRBV3-2
CDR3aa: ASSQEPQGIVSANEKLF

v_gene: TRBV5-6
CDR3aa: ASSRRELGNQPQH

v_gene: TRBV6-1
CDR3aa: ASSEPVAGGGGIQY

v_gene: TRBV27
CDR3aa: ASSKRGGTTTEAF

v_gene: TRBV5-8
CDR3aa: ASSLDVGLLNTDTQY

v_gene: TRBV30
CDR3aa: AWSEALIAKNIQY

v_gene: TRBV3-1/TRBV3-2
CDR3aa: ASSQGALLGGNTIY

v_gene: TRBV7-6
CDR3aa: ASSARLVGGEQF

v_gene: TRBV19
CDR3aa: ASSWTETNTEAF

v_gene: TRBV11-1
CDR3aa: ASSLARGQGQTDTQY

v_gene: TRBV19
CDR3aa: ASSFRGGELETQY